This T cell receptor beta chain comes out of a study of CXCR3-negative and CXCR3-positive naive CD8 T cells. The CDR3 spans 18 residues. Germline V gene sequence: CDR1 SQVTM, CDR2 ANQGSEA. Triplicate sorting captured approximately 300,000 cells each from every CD8+ T cell subset. The TRB libraries of cDNA were built by UMI-labeled 5' RACE. For each CDR3 protein, TCRdb gives one entry from its re-call of the 5' RACE reads, without DNA. The ten most abundant clones cover roughly 1.5% of a sample with tens of thousands of distinct CDR3 sequences. As to this clonotype: The antigen is undetermined.

The study, taken as a whole, reports: Naive CXCR3-negative cells resembled naive CXCR3-positive cells in TRBV-TRBJ usage; memory cells differed. Whereas both naive subsets had comparably high diversity, memory CD8+ cells had much lower diversity.

This sequence was found in a human donor in good health. Some clones in this sample may be carry-over from other donors' samples. Sample: naive CXCR3- CD8+ T cells from blood. The subset was: CD45RO-CCR7+CD27+CD95- naive CD8+ T cells lacking CXCR3 (TNR3-). The chain is built from TRBV29-1 and TRBJ2-6. The CDR3 here is CSVPNDGSFGPGANVLTF. Together with reference TRBV29-1 and TRBJ2-6, the CDR3 gives the full variable domain: SAVISQKPSRDICQRGTSLTIQCQVDSQVTMMFWYRQQPGQSLTLIATANQGSEATYESGFVIDKFPISRPNLTFSTLTVSNMSPEDSSIYLCSVPNDGSFGPGANVLTFGAGSRLTVL.